This T cell receptor (beta chain) is from a study of cytomegalovirus exposure and HLA in healthy donors (dated by TCRdb to 2016 to 2017). About the full investigation: According to an earlier analysis of 587 of the donors, about 190 million T cells yielded over 100 million unique TCR beta sequences and 276 Gb of sequence data. Roughly 310 gigabases of sequencing data and approximately 85 million unique TCR sequences were included in an early release covering about 700 HLA-typed donors. The genetic ancestry cluster associated with self-reported Caucasian donors included 80% to 90% of the 398 genotyped donors. The study was designed to test whether signatures of past pathogen exposure could be identified by cataloging public T cell receptors. The study profiled the T cell repertoires of hundreds of subjects by immunosequencing and related them to cytomegalovirus serostatus. A separate validation cohort of over a hundred different subjects was used in addition to the approximately 610-subject first cohort. High-throughput TCR immunosequencing, statistical association of individual TCRs with disease status, and machine learning were combined to predict cytomegalovirus infection status. A later analysis re-analyzed previously published TCR beta repertoires from approximately 670 donors and added high-resolution HLA genotyping to study TCR occurrence patterns. In the later analysis, no new phenotypic data were used to find candidate immune exposures; instead, reliance was placed on TCR beta sequences and their occurrence across donors. In an earlier analysis of 500 to 650 of the donors, high-throughput TCR beta sequencing was used to judge whether each TCR beta V gene segment behaved as functional or pseudogenic. Donor age, sex, ethnicity and CMV serostatus were compiled together with the repertoire data. In a later genetic analysis, genome-wide SNP genotypes for about three fifths of the roughly 670 donors were used, and that subset was treated as a discovery cohort. All discovery cohort repertoires had been generated using a single sequencing platform. HLA typing covered class I and class II loci at four-digit resolution. The number of donors typed differed by locus, with 629-630 for A, B, C, DRB1 and DQB1, around 500 for DQA1, about 610 for DPA1, and some 440 for DPB1. Roughly 5 DR-DQ haplotypes were handled as single units for association and clustering, since linkage in the cohort was strong. Across some 400 genotyped donors of the cohort, an average of approximately 220,000 unique TCR beta nucleotide sequences per donor were sequenced, and roughly 20% of those sequences were non-productive.

Of note for this clone: The target of this receptor is not known. No much larger clone exists at a distance of one base, and base qualities are not known.

Relative to germline, V is 5 bases shorter and J is 0 bases shorter, with 14 bases between their ends. Based on the germline V gene, the CDR1 and CDR2 sequences are MDHEN and SYDVKM. Measured from the cysteine to the phenylalanine, the CDR3 is 15 residues long. Only the CDR3 DNA stays, 45 bases, in frame from base 1. The cohort consisted of 650 to 850 healthy bone marrow donors. At the time of sampling, every cohort member was nominally healthy, though immune exposures that went unrecorded were likely present. The donor was CMV seronegative and was included in the group of over 300 seronegative cohort members. A peripheral blood sample was provided by each donor, and peripheral blood mononuclear cells were used for TCR beta sequencing. The Qiagen DNeasy Blood Extraction Kit was used to extract genomic DNA from the blood cell samples. Findings and caveats that apply to the study as a whole: Across donors, most TCR sequences were observed very rarely, whereas some public TCRs were present in many individuals. Immune exposure information for the cohort was limited to CMV serostatus. In a later genetic analysis, fewer N-insertions in productive TCRs were reported among donors in an Asian-associated ancestry cluster than the roughly 700-donor mean. HLA typing was unavailable for some donors at each locus, so association tests used only the typed subset. A further reported finding was that TCR beta sequences accurately predicted the HLA-A and HLA-B alleles for most subjects in the first cohort. In a later analysis, HLA-associated TCR beta chains showed more clonal expansion and lower generation probabilities than non-associated chains that were equally common. A cluster of highly shared sequence variants was judged likely to represent a technical artifact of the sequencing pipeline. A later analysis found that most CMV-associated TCR beta chains appeared HLA-restricted, with HLA associations seemingly driven largely by CMV exposure. Correlated functional status among segregating V segments might reflect linkage disequilibrium, but an unknown experimental factor could not be ruled out. In both the original and validation cohorts, the classifier was reported to diagnose cytomegalovirus status with high specificity and sensitivity. Some IMGT-functional V segments, including TRBV6-2 and TRBV6-3, could not be distinguished by the 87-base-pair reads and were therefore excluded. Sequencing depth was assumed to be roughly uniform across donors in the presence/absence analyses, though that assumption may not hold. A total of 164 TCR beta chains were listed by the study as associated with cytomegalovirus. When HLA alleles, especially DR and DQ, strongly co-occurred, attributing TCR associations to individual alleles was difficult. A later analysis found that TCR association rates varied across HLA loci, with DRB1 alleles showing the most associated TCRs and HLA-C alleles the fewest. Several of the top co-occurrence clusters appeared to be linked to parvovirus B19, influenza, CMV and Epstein-Barr virus, according to a later analysis. In a later analysis, over 15,000 TCR beta sequences were associated with specific HLA alleles at a false discovery rate of 0.05. The earlier analysis of approximately 540 of the donors excluded over 15 rarely observed V segments, including chromosome 9 orphons, because counts were too low. It was suggested by the authors that the approach could potentially be generalized to other disease states and immunological phenotypes. An association between a missense DCLRE1C variant and V-gene and J-gene trimming of TCR beta chains was found in a later genetic analysis and replicated in an independent cohort. In an earlier analysis of around 500 of the donors, most TCR beta V segments appeared in productive rearrangements about 87% or about 30% of the time, broadly matching IMGT annotations. In vitro tests confirmed that a few of the cytomegalovirus-associated TCR beta chains recognize cytomegalovirus antigens. In this cohort, only TCR beta chains were sequenced, and detectable features were limited by the absence of alpha or paired-chain data.

The library was produced with the immunoSEQ multiplex PCR assay. The multiplex PCR relied on a mix of 60 forward primers for TCR Vbeta segments and 13 reverse primers for TCR Jbeta segments. The CDR3 region of rearranged TCR beta genes was amplified from genomic DNA with a multiplex PCR assay. The amplified TCR beta libraries were sequenced on the Illumina HiSeq System as 87-base-pair reads. The study's own analysis went as follows. In a later analysis, 70 million to 95 million unique TCR beta chains were counted across the approximately 670 repertoires, and about 9.9 million of these chains were shared by at least two donors. Raw reads were error-corrected and collapsed into unique sequences with a nearest-neighbor algorithm that merged closely related sequences to remove PCR and sequencing errors. Alignment of CDR3 sequences to IMGT reference sequences was used to assign V, D and J gene segments. For a sequence to be retained, at least a six-nucleotide match to both a V gene segment and a J gene segment was required. A rearrangement was called productive if the CDR3 had no stop codons and remained in frame with V and J, and every other rearrangement was called non-productive. Following IMGT convention, CDR3 was defined as the stretch from the second conserved V-encoded cysteine up to the conserved J-encoded phenylalanine. Sequences without an unambiguous match to a single V gene segment were excluded from the earlier analysis of about 600 of the donors. In an earlier analysis of several hundred of the donors, a V segment was called functional when productive rearrangements were above 56.7%, and segregating when the standard deviation between donors exceeded 5%. A statistical classification framework was developed to diagnose cytomegalovirus status using the catalog of TCR beta chain sequences. A later analysis assigned V and J genes by comparing TCR nucleotide sequences with IMGT/GENE-DB human TR gene sequences. Using the TCRdist pipeline, a later analysis assigned CDR3 sequences along with most-parsimonious VDJ recombination scenarios. In a later analysis, each TCR beta chain was defined by its CDR3 amino acid sequence together with its V-gene family, and reads lacking a unique V-gene family were excluded. To address suspected cross-contamination and a sequencing artifact, a later analysis removed around 600 highly shared, low-generation-probability nucleotide sequences. For each public chain, a later analysis derived a clonal expansion index from normalized ranks of inferred template counts within each repertoire. In a later analysis, generation probabilities were computed using a VDJ recombination model fitted to out-of-frame rearrangements, and the results were checked against IGoR. In a later analysis, TCR-TCR, TCR-HLA and TCR-CMV co-occurrence was scored with hypergeometric tests, and a repertoire-size bias correction was applied to TCR pairs. False discovery rates were estimated in a later analysis by permuting HLA or CMV assignments 20 times. In a later analysis, co-occurring TCRs were grouped using DBSCAN, and TCRdist sequence similarity was added for clustering within HLA-allele-positive subsets. Repertoires with fewer than 30,000 or more than 120,000 public chains, plus five repertoires with anomalous nucleotide sharing, were excluded from co-occurrence clustering. Imported from immuneACCESS, the table was reduced by TCRdb to in-frame sequences with V and J called. These copies leave out some clones; in studies compared against another copy, an unresolved V gene accounts for under half, and the cause of the remainder is not known. That table is the source of V, J and clone size, and D and trimming were worked out from the DNA. The sample includes about 97,000 clones, with approximately 85% observed a single time. Jointly, the top ten make up around 3.9% of the sample.

In this chain, TRBV28 is recombined with TRBJ2-7; confidence is insufficient to name the D gene. The receptor's source is a man aged 25 to 45 in good health and CMV-seronegative. Source material: PBMCs. The DNA sequence is as follows: TGTGCCAGCAGTGTTTCGGGTAGGAACTCCTACGAGCAGTACTTC. Its coded protein is CASSVSGRNSYEQYF.